A selection of T cell receptor beta chains follows, all from one sample in a study of T cell responses to AZD1222 COVID-19 vaccine. Only in-frame clones appear in the TCRdb table, and some are missing; sequencing was by immunoSEQ multiplex PCR. The table shows 90,000 to 120,000 clones, with 85% to 90% occurring only once. The sample in question was peripheral blood, obtained on day 0 of AZD1222 vaccination. These receptors all stem from an adult in good health. Each CDR3 is given without its conserved first and last residue. Only some rows state a clone size, as once, few, many or a class for expanded clones.

clone_size	j_call	v_call	cdr3_aa
-	TRBJ2-7	TRBV7-9	ASSLEGQGAGEQY
-	TRBJ1-1	TRBV4-1	ASSQGFAREDTEAF
-	TRBJ2-1	TRBV29-1	SVDRGNEQF
-	TRBJ1-3	TRBV9	ASSLNRAGGNTIY
-	TRBJ1-1	TRBV7-9	ASSLASPGTENTEAF
-	TRBJ2-5	TRBV6-5	ASAVQRSPETQY
-	TRBJ2-7	TRBV5-4	ASSRRTGSYEQY
-	TRBJ1-6	TRBV13	ASTSSGVNSPLH
once	TRBJ2-1	TRBV15	ATSSISGTSSTFDEQF
-	TRBJ1-1	TRBV5-1	ASSPVVQGNTEAF
-	TRBJ1-3	TRBV4-1	ASSQVPRFSGNTIY
-	TRBJ2-7	TRBV15	ATSRDHELGNEQY
-	TRBJ1-2	TRBV7-9	ASSLVPPYGYT
-	TRBJ2-3	TRBV5-1	ASSAGTGTDTQY
few	TRBJ2-7	TRBV10-3	AIAALPYEQY
-	TRBJ2-2	TRBV3-1/TRBV3-2	ASSQTSGMFANTGELF
-	TRBJ1-1	TRBV7-2	ASSFRGRFETEAF
-	TRBJ1-2	TRBV25-1	ASSPGQGVVRGYT
-	TRBJ1-3	TRBV6-1	ASSEGQVIHSGNTIY
-	TRBJ1-2	TRBV28	ASSLGSYGYT
-	TRBJ2-3	TRBV5-1	ASRPLATRTDTQY
once	TRBJ1-1	TRBV29-1	SVLPTKGAEAF
-	TRBJ1-5	TRBV19	ASSIETGVHQPQH
-	TRBJ2-2	TRBV9	ASTGTGGHTGELF
-	TRBJ2-5	TRBV24-1	ATSDLNQETQY
-	TRBJ2-3	TRBV7-9	ASSPGGLAGGPTGTQY
-	TRBJ1-1	TRBV7-9	ASSLDGGTEAF
-	TRBJ1-1	TRBV29-1	SVEGQQNTEAF
-	TRBJ2-7	TRBV19	ASSIAVGSYEQY
-	TRBJ2-3	TRBV5-1	ASSLDSYDTQY
-	TRBJ1-1	TRBV24-1	ATSDLVGHLLNTEAF
-	TRBJ1-5	TRBV30	AWSVRAGLGQPQH
-	TRBJ2-1	TRBV6-5	ATFSSGTGLNEQF
-	TRBJ2-3	TRBV27	ASSAGLAGADTQY
few	TRBJ1-1	TRBV6-5	ASSYSAAQRAEAF
-	TRBJ2-3	TRBV30	AWMWGTSTDTQY
-	TRBJ2-7	TRBV28	ASSSRDMGDLEQY
-	TRBJ2-3	TRBV10-3	AISGERGPTDTQY
-	TRBJ2-1	TRBV6-5	ASKYYNEQF
-	TRBJ2-1	TRBV19	ASSQGLPNEQF
-	TRBJ2-7	TRBV28	ASSLLGQDIYEQY
-	TRBJ2-1	TRBV7-8	ASRAREFELDEQF
-	TRBJ1-6	TRBV20-1	SASQETGMSPLH
-	TRBJ2-5	TRBV6-5	ASSTTMGKETQY
-	TRBJ2-7	TRBV7-9	ASSSLARYEQY
-	TRBJ2-2	TRBV6-1	ASSVQGTTNTGELF
-	TRBJ1-1	TRBV19	ASSIGGNTEAF
-	TRBJ1-1	TRBV19	ASSFDRRNTEAF
-	TRBJ1-5	TRBV29-1	SVTDGQNNQPQH
once	TRBJ1-2	TRBV7-3	ASSLSGEGGPRGYT
few	TRBJ2-7	TRBV4-2	ASSQVPLVDRPYEQY
-	TRBJ2-1	TRBV6-5	ASSYVGGGYNEQF
-	TRBJ2-1	TRBV6-2/TRBV6-3	ASSWGQGFYNEQF
-	TRBJ1-1	TRBV28	ASSLTLPHAEAF
many	TRBJ2-5	TRBV6-1	ASRELAGGRQQETQY
-	TRBJ1-5	TRBV10-3	AISDLGFNQPQH
few	TRBJ1-5	TRBV19	ASSNTQGQGISNQPQH
-	TRBJ1-5	TRBV19	ASSINSGAPTQH
-	TRBJ2-1	TRBV27	ASKSGRSSYNEQF
-	TRBJ2-7	TRBV18	ASSPTSSSYEQY